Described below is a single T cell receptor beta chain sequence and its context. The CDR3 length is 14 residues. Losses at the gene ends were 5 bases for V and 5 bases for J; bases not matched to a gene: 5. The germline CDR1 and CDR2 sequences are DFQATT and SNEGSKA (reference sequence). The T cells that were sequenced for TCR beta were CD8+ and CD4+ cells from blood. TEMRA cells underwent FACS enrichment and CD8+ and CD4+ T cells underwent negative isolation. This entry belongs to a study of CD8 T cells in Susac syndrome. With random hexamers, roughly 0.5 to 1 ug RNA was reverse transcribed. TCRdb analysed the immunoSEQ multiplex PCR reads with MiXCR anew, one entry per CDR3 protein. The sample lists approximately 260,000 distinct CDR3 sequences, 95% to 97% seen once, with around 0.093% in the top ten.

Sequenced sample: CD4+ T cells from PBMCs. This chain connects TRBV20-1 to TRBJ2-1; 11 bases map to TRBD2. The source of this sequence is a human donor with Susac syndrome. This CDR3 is CSADIAGGDNEQFF. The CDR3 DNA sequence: TGCAGTGCTGACATAGCGGGAGGGGACAATGAGCAGTTCTTC.